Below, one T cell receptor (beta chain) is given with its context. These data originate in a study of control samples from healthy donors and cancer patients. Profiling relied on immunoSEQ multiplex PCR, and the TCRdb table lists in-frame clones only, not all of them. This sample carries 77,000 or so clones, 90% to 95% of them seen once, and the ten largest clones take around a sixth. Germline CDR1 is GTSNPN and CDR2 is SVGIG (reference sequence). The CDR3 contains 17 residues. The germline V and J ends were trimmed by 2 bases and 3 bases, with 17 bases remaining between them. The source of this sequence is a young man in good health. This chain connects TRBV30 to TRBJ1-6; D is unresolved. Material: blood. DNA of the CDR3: TGTGCCTGGAGTCCCCACGGAGGGCCCATCTATAATTCACCCCTCCACTTT. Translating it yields CAWSPHGGPIYNSPLHF.